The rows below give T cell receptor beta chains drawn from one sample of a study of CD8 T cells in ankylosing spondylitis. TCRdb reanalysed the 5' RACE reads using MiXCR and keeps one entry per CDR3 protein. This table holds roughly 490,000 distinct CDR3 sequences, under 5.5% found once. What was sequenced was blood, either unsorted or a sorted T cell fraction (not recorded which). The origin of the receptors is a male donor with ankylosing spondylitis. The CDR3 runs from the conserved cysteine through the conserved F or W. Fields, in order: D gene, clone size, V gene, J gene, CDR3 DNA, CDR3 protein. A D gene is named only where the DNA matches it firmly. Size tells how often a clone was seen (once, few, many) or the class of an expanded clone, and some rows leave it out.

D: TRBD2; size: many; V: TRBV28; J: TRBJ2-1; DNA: TGTGCCAGCAGTATCTTAGCGGGAGGGGGTTACAATGAGCAGTTCTTC; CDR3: CASSILAGGGYNEQFF
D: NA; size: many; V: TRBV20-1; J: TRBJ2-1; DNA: TGCAGTGCCCCGAGGGGGGGGAGCTCCTACAATGAGCAGTTCTTC; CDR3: CSAPRGGSSYNEQFF
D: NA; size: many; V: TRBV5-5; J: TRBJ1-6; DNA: TGTGCCAGCAGCTTGGAAAATTGGCCGAATTCACCCCTCCACTTT; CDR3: CASSLENWPNSPLHF
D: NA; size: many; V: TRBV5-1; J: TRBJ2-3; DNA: TGCGCCAGCAGCTTGGACCCAGGCACCAGCACAGATACGCAGTATTTT; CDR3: CASSLDPGTSTDTQYF
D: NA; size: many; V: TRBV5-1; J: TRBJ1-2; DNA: TGCGCCAGCAGCTTGGCCCCCGACCGTAACTATGGCTACACCTTC; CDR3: CASSLAPDRNYGYTF
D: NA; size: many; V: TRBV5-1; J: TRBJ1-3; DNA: TGCGCCAGCAGCCCCGCGGGCTTCTCTGGAAACACCATATATTTT; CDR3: CASSPAGFSGNTIYF
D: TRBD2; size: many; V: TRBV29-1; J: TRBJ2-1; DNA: TGCAGCGTTGAGCGGCTAGCGGGAGGACCATCCTACAATGAGCAGTTCTTC; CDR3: CSVERLAGGPSYNEQFF
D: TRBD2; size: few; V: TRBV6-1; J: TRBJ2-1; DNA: TGTGCCAGCAGTGCGGGACTAGCTTACAATGAGCAGTTCTTC; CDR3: CASSAGLAYNEQFF
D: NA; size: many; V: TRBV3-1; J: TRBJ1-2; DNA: TGTGCCAGCAGCCAAGAAGGGGCGCCTGGCTATGGCTACACCTTC; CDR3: CASSQEGAPGYGYTF
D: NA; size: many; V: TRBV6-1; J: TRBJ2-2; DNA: TGTGCCAGCAGTCCTGGGGTAGCCGGGGAGCTGTTTTTT; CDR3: CASSPGVAGELFF
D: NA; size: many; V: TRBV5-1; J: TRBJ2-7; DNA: TGCGCCAGCAGCTTGGTGGGTTCGACCTACGAGCAGTACTTC; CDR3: CASSLVGSTYEQYF
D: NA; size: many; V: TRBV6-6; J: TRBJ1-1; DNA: TGTGCCAGCAGTGCAGAGAACACTGAAGCTTTCTTT; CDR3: CASSAENTEAFF
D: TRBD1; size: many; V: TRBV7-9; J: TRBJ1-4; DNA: TGTGCCAGCAGCCGCGGACAGGCGGGTGGCGAAAAACTGTTTTTT; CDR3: CASSRGQAGGEKLFF
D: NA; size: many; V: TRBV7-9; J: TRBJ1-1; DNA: TGTGCCAGCAGCTTAGGGGGGGCGCGAACTGAAGCTTTCTTT; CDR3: CASSLGGARTEAFF
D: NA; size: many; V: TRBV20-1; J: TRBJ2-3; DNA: TGCAGTGCTGCCGTGGAGGGGAAGGATACGCAGTATTTT; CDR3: CSAAVEGKDTQYF
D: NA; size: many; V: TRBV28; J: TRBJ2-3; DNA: TGTGCCAGCATCCAGGGTGGGAGACGGAACACAGATACGCAGTATTTT; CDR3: CASIQGGRRNTDTQYF
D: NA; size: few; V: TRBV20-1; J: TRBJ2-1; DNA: TGCTGTGCTAGAGACCTAATCACCGGGAGCTCCTACAATGAGCAGTTCTTC; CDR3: CCARDLITGSSYNEQFF
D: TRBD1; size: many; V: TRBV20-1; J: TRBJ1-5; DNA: TGCAGTGCTAGAGTTACAAACAGGGGGATCCAGCCCCAGCATTTT; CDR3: CSARVTNRGIQPQHF
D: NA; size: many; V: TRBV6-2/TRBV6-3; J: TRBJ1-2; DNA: TGTGCCAGCAGTTACTCCCGGAACAGGAATGGCTACACCTTC; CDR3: CASSYSRNRNGYTF
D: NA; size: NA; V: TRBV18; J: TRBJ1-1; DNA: TGTGCCAGCTCATCCCGTGGGAGGAACACTGAAGCTTTCTTT; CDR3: CASSSRGRNTEAFF
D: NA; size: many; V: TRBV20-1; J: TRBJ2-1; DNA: TGCAGTGCTTCCGGGACTCCTTCCTACAATGAGCAGTTCTTC; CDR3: CSASGTPSYNEQFF
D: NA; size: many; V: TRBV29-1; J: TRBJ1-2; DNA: TGCAGCGTTGAGAAGCAGGGGCCGAGTGTTAACTATGGCTACACCTTC; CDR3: CSVEKQGPSVNYGYTF
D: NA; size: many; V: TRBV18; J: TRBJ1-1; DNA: TGTGCCAGCTCACCGAGACTGGGGGAAGCTTTCTTT; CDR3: CASSPRLGEAFF
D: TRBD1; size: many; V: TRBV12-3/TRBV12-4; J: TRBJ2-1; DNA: TGTGCCAGCAGATCCACAGGGACAGCGGCTGGGAATGAGCAGTTCTTC; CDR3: CASRSTGTAAGNEQFF
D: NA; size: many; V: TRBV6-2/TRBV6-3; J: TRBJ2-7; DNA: TGTGCCAGCACCCTTAGAGGGGGGGAAGGCGAGCAGTACTTC; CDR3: CASTLRGGEGEQYF
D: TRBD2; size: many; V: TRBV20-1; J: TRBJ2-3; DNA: TGCAGTGCTAGAGACGGGACTAGCGGAACAGATACGCAGTATTTT; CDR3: CSARDGTSGTDTQYF
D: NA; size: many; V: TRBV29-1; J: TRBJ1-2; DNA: TGCAGCCTATCAGGGGAGGGTGATTATGGCTACACCTTC; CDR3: CSLSGEGDYGYTF
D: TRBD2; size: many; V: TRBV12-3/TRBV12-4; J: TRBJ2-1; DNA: TGTGCCAGCAGTTTCGGCAGCGGGATTTACAATGAGCAGTTCTTC; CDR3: CASSFGSGIYNEQFF
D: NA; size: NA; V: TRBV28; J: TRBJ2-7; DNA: TGTGCCAGCAGTACCACGGGTGCCGACCACGAGCAGTACTTC; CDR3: CASSTTGADHEQYF
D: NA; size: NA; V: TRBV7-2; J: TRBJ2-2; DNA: TGTGCCAGCAGCACAACGCTCCGCGGCCTCGGGGAGCTGTTTTTT; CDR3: CASSTTLRGLGELFF
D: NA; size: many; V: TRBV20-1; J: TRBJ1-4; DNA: TGCAGTGCTAGAGATCCAGCGGACAATGAAAAACTGTTTTTT; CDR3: CSARDPADNEKLFF
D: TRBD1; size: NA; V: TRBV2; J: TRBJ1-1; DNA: TGTGCCAGCCTAGACAGGGTCTACACTGAAGCTTTCTTT; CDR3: CASLDRVYTEAFF
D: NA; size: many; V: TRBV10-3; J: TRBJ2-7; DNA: TGTGCCATCAGTGACCACAAGACCCCAGAGCAGTACTTC; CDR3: CAISDHKTPEQYF
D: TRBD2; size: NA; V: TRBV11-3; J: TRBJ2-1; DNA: TGTGCCAGCAGCTTGGGGGGGGTCGAGAATGAGCAGTTCTTC; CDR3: CASSLGGVENEQFF
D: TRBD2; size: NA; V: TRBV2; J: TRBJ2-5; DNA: TGTGCCAGCAGCTCGTTACCGGGACTAGCGGGGTCAGAGACCCAGTACTTC; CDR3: CASSSLPGLAGSETQYF